The rows below give T cell receptor beta chains drawn from one sample of a study of blood T cell repertoires in COVID-19. Produced via immunoSEQ multiplex PCR; TCRdb's table is partial and in-frame only. The table has 400,000 to 500,000 clones, more than 70% seen once. The sequencing input was PBMCs or T cells enriched from blood (not recorded which). The receptors stem from a woman aged 18-29 years who had been exposed to COVID-19. The CDR3 runs from the conserved cysteine through the conserved F or W. The order of the fields is D gene, CDR3 length, clone size, J gene, V gene, CDR3 protein, CDR3 DNA. A D gene is named only where the DNA matches it firmly. A row's size may be missing; if present it is once, few, many or a size class.

TRBD1	20	.	TRBJ1-2	TRBV4-1	CASSQPIRTRPETGANGYTF	TGCGCCAGCAGCCAACCCATTCGAACGCGACCGGAGACAGGGGCTAACGGCTACACCTTC
TRBD1	15	.	TRBJ2-1	TRBV18	CASSPGTGVYNEQFF	TGTGCCAGCTCACCTGGTACAGGGGTCTACAATGAGCAGTTCTTC
.	12	.	TRBJ2-7	TRBV12-3/TRBV12-4	CASLPQKYEQYF	TGTGCCAGCCTCCCCCAGAAATACGAGCAGTACTTC
TRBD1	17	.	TRBJ2-2	TRBV9	CASSVTPDRVNTGELFF	TGTGCCAGCAGCGTAACCCCGGACAGGGTGAACACCGGGGAGCTGTTTTTT
TRBD2	15	once	TRBJ2-7	TRBV7-9	CASSEGTSGRHEQYF	TGTGCCAGCAGCGAGGGAACTAGCGGGAGACACGAGCAGTACTTC
TRBD1	15	.	TRBJ1-5	TRBV24-1	CATSDSTGGYQPQHF	TGTGCCACCAGTGATTCGACAGGGGGCTATCAGCCCCAGCATTTT
.	14	.	TRBJ2-7	TRBV15	CATSRDSRNYEQYF	TGTGCCACCAGCAGAGATAGCCGTAACTACGAGCAGTACTTC
TRBD1	15	.	TRBJ1-1	TRBV10-3	CAISESRAGGTEAFF	TGTGCCATCAGTGAGTCCCGCGCAGGGGGCACTGAAGCTTTCTTT
.	13	.	TRBJ1-5	TRBV28	CASSLPQGQPQHF	TGTGCCAGCAGTTTACCCCAGGGTCAGCCCCAGCATTTT
.	12	.	TRBJ2-1	TRBV6-5	CASSSRVNEQFF	TGTGCCAGCAGTTCCAGGGTCAATGAGCAGTTCTTC
.	13	.	TRBJ2-7	TRBV5-6	CASNLGGFGEQYF	TGTGCCAGCAACCTTGGGGGGTTCGGCGAGCAGTACTTC
.	14	.	TRBJ2-7	TRBV6-5	CASTIVAGRYEQYF	TGTGCCAGCACCATCGTGGCGGGAAGGTACGAGCAGTACTTC
.	16	.	TRBJ2-2	TRBV5-4	CASSLLDRMNTGELFF	TGTGCCAGCAGCTTGCTTGACAGGATGAACACCGGGGAGCTGTTTTTT
TRBD1	14	.	TRBJ1-1	TRBV6-5	CASRSGGKSTEAFF	TGTGCCAGCAGGTCAGGGGGCAAGAGCACTGAAGCTTTCTTT
.	16	few	TRBJ1-1	TRBV7-5	CVRSLLSGTDPTEAFF	TGTGTCAGAAGCTTACTGTCCGGGACAGACCCCACTGAAGCTTTCTTT
.	15	.	TRBJ2-1	TRBV21-1	CASSIPGQGSNEQFF	TGTGCCAGCAGCATCCCGGGACAGGGGTCCAATGAGCAGTTCTTC
.	13	few	TRBJ1-6	TRBV30	CARRGQINSPLHF	TGTGCCAGGCGAGGACAGATTAATTCACCCCTCCACTTT
TRBD1	16	once	TRBJ2-5	TRBV5-4	CASSMGLGQGEETQYF	TGTGCCAGCAGCATGGGTTTGGGACAGGGGGAAGAGACCCAGTACTTC
.	16	.	TRBJ2-1	TRBV6-5	CASSYSVRSSYNEQFF	TGTGCCAGCAGTTACTCGGTGCGGTCCTCCTACAATGAGCAGTTCTTC
.	18	.	TRBJ2-1	TRBV28	CASSLVGGGLGVHNEQFF	TGTGCCAGCAGTTTAGTTGGTGGTGGGCTAGGGGTCCACAATGAGCAGTTCTTC
TRBD2	15	.	TRBJ2-1	TRBV3-1/TRBV3-2	CASSQFSGPYNEQFF	TGTGCCAGCAGCCAATTTAGCGGGCCCTACAATGAGCAGTTCTTC
TRBD1	15	few	TRBJ2-7	TRBV3-1/TRBV3-2	CASSQSLDRVYEQYF	TGTGCCAGCAGCCAAAGCCTGGACAGGGTTTACGAGCAGTACTTC
.	13	.	TRBJ1-1	TRBV9	CASSVGGTAEAFF	TGTGCCAGCAGCGTAGGGGGGACTGCAGAAGCTTTCTTT
TRBD1	15	.	TRBJ2-1	TRBV6-5	CASRAGTGQDNEQFF	TGTGCCAGCAGGGCCGGGACAGGGCAGGACAATGAGCAGTTCTTC
.	15	.	TRBJ1-6	TRBV27	CASSRTDRLNSPLHF	TGTGCCAGCAGTCGGACTGATAGACTTAATTCACCCCTCCACTTT